Below, 29 T cell receptor beta chains from the same sample are listed, as sequenced in a study of T cell changes during pregnancy in multiple sclerosis. Sequenced by immunoSEQ multiplex PCR; TCRdb stores in-frame clones only, minus some. Among roughly 80,000 clones listed, about 90% were seen once. The source material was peripheral blood, sampled before pregnancy. Receptors originate from a female donor with multiple sclerosis, enrolled in a pregnancy study.

The chain recombines TRBV6-5 with TRBJ2-2, with 10 bases identical to TRBD2. In germline, CDR1 is MNHEY, CDR2 SVGAGI. Trimming took 7 bases from V and 6 from J; bases not matched to a gene: 8. The CDR3 spans 15 residues. CDR3 loop: CASKRGGRLPGELFF. The CDR3 DNA reads as TGTGCCAGCAAGCGGGGGGGCCGGTTACCCGGGGAGCTGTTTTTT.

The CDR3 DNA sequence: TGTGCCAGCTTACCCCGGTCCCCGGGGGGCGAGGCCGGGGAGCTGTTTTTT. It codes for CASLPRSPGGEAGELFF. This chain links TRBV5-4 with TRBJ2-2; the D gene is possibly TRBD2 (7 bases). CDR1 is SGHNT and CDR2 is YYREEE in the germline V gene (reference sequence). This CDR3 spans 17 amino acids. Trimming shortened V by 7 bases and J by 6 bases, and 25 bases separated the two germline ends. Drawing the rest from reference TRBV5-4 and TRBJ2-2, the complete variable domain is ETGVTQSPTHLIKTRGQQVTLRCSSQSGHNTVSWYQQALGQGPQFIFQYYREEENGRGNFPPRFSGLQFPNYSSELNVNALELDDSALYLCASLPRSPGGEAGELFFGEGSRLTVL.

The V gene is TRBV5-1, the J gene TRBJ1-1; D might be TRBD1 (6 bases). Trimming pared 3 bases from V and 4 bases from J, leaving 16 bases between. This CDR3 contains 15 residues. The germline V gene has CDR1 SGHRS and CDR2 YFSETQ. CDR3 bases: TGCGCCAGCAGCTCGACCCCAGGGGATGGCACTGAAGCTTTCTTT. Its translation is CASSSTPGDGTEAFF. The full variable domain, with the rest looked up from reference TRBV5-1 and TRBJ1-1, is KAGVTQTPRYLIKTRGQQVTLSCSPISGHRSVSWYQQTPGQGLQFLFEYFSETQRNKGNFPGRFSGRQFSNSRSEMNVSTLELGDSALYLCASSSTPGDGTEAFFGQGTRLTVV.

The chain links TRBV2 to TRBJ2-3, with D perhaps matching TRBD1 (6 bases). V was clipped by 6 bases and J by 6 bases, with 10 bases between them. Germline-derived CDR1 and CDR2 are SNHLY and FYNNEI. CDR3 size: 12 residues. CDR3 DNA sequence: TGTGCCAGCAGCAAAAGGGGGGATACGCAGTATTTT. Protein: CASSKRGDTQYF.

The chain is built from TRBV7-9 and TRBJ1-5; possibly TRBD1 for D (5 bases). The CDR3 is made up of 18 amino acids. The ends were cut back, 3 bases at V and 3 bases at J, with 21 bases in the middle. Germline CDR1 and CDR2: SEHNR and FQNEAQ (reference sequence). The DNA of the CDR3 is TGTGCCAGCAGCTTCGGGGTAGGGGCGGGGGAAAACAATCAGCCCCAGCATTTT. This codes for CASSFGVGAGENNQPQHF.

The chain uses TRBV6-1 and TRBJ1-1; possible D gene TRBD1, 6 bases. The CDR3 totals 14 residues. With 7 bases removed from V and 1 base from J, the gap between germline ends came to 13 bases. Germline V gives CDR1 MNHNS, CDR2 SASEGT. CDR3 region: CASNVQGPNTEAFF. The DNA for the CDR3 is TGTGCCAGCAATGTACAGGGCCCGAACACTGAAGCTTTCTTT.

The rearrangement links TRBV29-1 to TRBJ1-1, with 7 bases lining up with TRBD1. CDR1 is SQVTM and CDR2 is ANQGSEA in the germline V gene. CDR3 length equals 14 residues. The trim removed 3 bases at V and 0 bases at J, leaving 4 bases unmatched. CDR3: CSVDQGGMNTEAFF. CDR3 coding DNA: TGCAGCGTTGACCAGGGGGGAATGAACACTGAAGCTTTCTTT. Combining the CDR3 with reference TRBV29-1 and TRBJ1-1 gives the whole variable domain SAVISQKPSRDICQRGTSLTIQCQVDSQVTMMFWYRQQPGQSLTLIATANQGSEATYESGFVIDKFPISRPNLTFSTLTVSNMSPEDSSIYLCSVDQGGMNTEAFFGQGTRLTVV.

This rearrangement joins TRBV19 to TRBJ1-1; no clear D gene. This CDR3 contains 12 residues. The V gene lost 5 bases and the J gene lost 6 bases, with 10 bases spanning the gap. Looked up from germline, CDR1 is LNHDA and CDR2 is SQIVND (reference sequence). CDR3 coding DNA: TGTGCCAGTAGTCTGAGGGTTTCTGAAGCTTTCTTT. Protein product: CASSLRVSEAFF.

The rearrangement uses TRBV2 and TRBJ1-4, with a tentative D call TRBD1 (5 bases). The length of the CDR3 is 16 residues. CDR1 SNHLY and CDR2 FYNNEI come from the germline V gene. Trimming took off 6 bases at V and 8 bases at J, with 22 bases between the two ends. The CDR3 nucleotides read TGTGCCAGCAGGCCCCCCGGGGACTCTCGAGGGGAAAAACTGTTTTTT. Residues: CASRPPGDSRGEKLFF.

The chain recombines TRBV6-6 with TRBJ2-5; D perhaps matches TRBD1 (6 bases). The germline V gene has CDR1 MNHNY and CDR2 SVGAGI (reference sequence). V was clipped by 2 bases and J by 5 bases, with 18 bases between them. The CDR3 spans 16 residues. The CDR3, as DNA: TGTGCCAGCAGTTACGGGCTCCAGGGGTTCAGGGAGACCCAGTACTTC. Translating gives CASSYGLQGFRETQYF.

This rearrangement joins TRBV9 to TRBJ2-3; TRBD2 matches 10 bases. There are 18 residues in the CDR3. Looked up from germline, CDR1 is SGDLS and CDR2 is YYNGEE. Germline trimming cut 5 bases from V and 2 bases from J; bases unmatched to any gene: 14. Here the CDR3 reads CASSQKRGGRDLTDTQYF. CDR3 nucleotides: TGTGCCAGCAGTCAAAAGCGGGGGGGACGAGACCTCACAGATACGCAGTATTTT.

The rearrangement links TRBV9 to TRBJ1-3; 10 bases fit TRBD1. Trimming removed 4 bases from V and 3 bases from J; junction bases left unmatched: 7. This CDR3 has 16 residues. Per germline, CDR1 SGDLS and CDR2 YYNGEE. In nucleotides, the CDR3 is TGTGCCAGCAGCCCAGGGGGGACAGGGGTTGGAAACACCATATATTTT. Translated: CASSPGGTGVGNTIYF.

The V call is TRBV12-5, the J call TRBJ2-4, with 12 nucleotides matching TRBD1. Germline V lookup: CDR1 LGHNT, CDR2 FRNRAP. Trimming removed 6 bases from V and 7 bases from J; junction bases left unmatched: 7. The CDR3 has 15 amino acids. The CDR3 reads CASGLPGQGANIQYF. The CDR3 DNA reads as TGTGCTAGTGGATTACCGGGACAGGGGGCGAACATTCAGTACTTC.

The J gene is TRBJ1-1, the V gene TRBV7-9; D is undetermined. Germline CDR1 reads SEHNR; CDR2 reads FQNEAQ (reference sequence). There are 15 residues in the CDR3. Trimming removed 0 bases from V and 0 bases from J, with 8 bases in between. In DNA form, the CDR3 reads TGTGCCAGCAGCTTAGCGGCGACAATGAACACTGAAGCTTTCTTT. Its protein product is CASSLAATMNTEAFF.

V gene TRBV28 combines with J gene TRBJ2-1; a weak D match, TRBD2 (6 bases). This CDR3 is built from 14 residues. The germline V gene has CDR1 MDHEN and CDR2 SYDVKM. The V and J ends lost 3 bases and 7 bases respectively, with 13 bases between them. The CDR3 sequence is CASSFWGERNEQFF. DNA of the CDR3: TGTGCCAGCAGTTTTTGGGGGGAGCGAAATGAGCAGTTCTTC. Complete variable domain (other parts from reference TRBV28 and TRBJ2-1): DVKVTQSSRYLVKRTGEKVFLECVQDMDHENMFWYRQDPGLGLRLIYFSYDVKMKEKGDIPEGYSVSREKKERFSLILESASTNQTSMYLCASSFWGERNEQFFGPGTRLTVL.

Note on this clone: Relative to the germline gene, one junction end is altered; a read error may explain this. V is TRBV2 and J is TRBJ1-2, with D unclear. The CDR3 has 13 residues. The germline gives CDR1 SNHLY, CDR2 FYNNEI. The CDR3 protein is CASGSRGGKSPSF. The DNA of the CDR3 is TGTGCCAGTGGATCACGGGGAGGGAAGTCTCCCTCCTTC.

This clone occurred once. V and J are TRBV7-2 and TRBJ1-1, with D possibly matching TRBD1 (6 bases). Germline-derived CDR1 and CDR2 are SGHTA and FQGNSA. Trimming stripped 0 bases from V and 4 bases from J, with 15 bases between. The CDR3 runs to 16 residues. CDR3 sequence reads: CASSLAVTGVFTEAFF. The DNA for the CDR3 is TGTGCCAGCAGCTTAGCCGTGACAGGAGTTTTCACTGAAGCTTTCTTT.

The chain's CDR3 is CASSYNRGLVNEQYF. CDR3 nucleotide sequence: TGTGCCAGCAGTTACAACAGGGGTTTGGTAAACGAGCAGTACTTC. The genes are TRBV28 and TRBJ2-7, with 7 bases fitting TRBD1. V shed 4 bases, J shed 5 bases, and the junction held 11 bases outside the gene matches. The CDR3 sequence is 15 residues long. In germline, CDR1 is MDHEN, CDR2 SYDVKM.

The rearrangement uses TRBV15 and TRBJ1-6; 7 nucleotides line up with TRBD1. The V gene's germline CDR1 is LNHNV and CDR2 YYDKDF (reference sequence). Unmatched junction bases numbered 9, after V lost 4 bases and J lost 6 bases. CDR3 length: 16 amino acids. CDR3 nucleotides: TGTGCCACCAGCATCGCTCCGGGACAGTTTAATTCACCCCTCCACTTT. This codes for CATSIAPGQFNSPLHF.

This chain links TRBV9 with TRBJ2-7, with 9 nucleotides matching TRBD2. V lost 2 bases to trimming and J lost 3 bases; unmatched junction nucleotides: 6. Germline CDR1 is SGDLS and CDR2 is YYNGEE. This CDR3 is built from 15 residues. CDR3 in DNA: TGTGCCAGCAGCGTGTGGGGTAGCGGGGGCTACGAGCAGTACTTC. As protein: CASSVWGSGGYEQYF.

This rearrangement joins TRBV5-4 to TRBJ2-5; D may be TRBD1 (5 bases). The CDR3 has 15 amino acids. The V end was cut by 0 bases, the J end by 4 bases, with 13 bases between. Per the germline V gene, CDR1 is SGHNT and CDR2 is YYREEE (reference sequence). As DNA, the CDR3 is TGTGCCAGCAGCTTGGCCTGGACAAGATTAGAGACCCAGTACTTC. Translation gives CASSLAWTRLETQYF.

The chain uses TRBV4-2 and TRBJ2-4, with TRBD1 matching over 7 bases. The CDR3 totals 17 residues. Trimming took 2 bases from V and 6 from J; bases not matched to a gene: 13. The germline V gene has CDR1 LGHNA and CDR2 YNFKEQ. The CDR3 is CASSQRQGKAVTNIQYF. As DNA, the CDR3 is TGTGCCAGCAGCCAAAGACAGGGTAAGGCGGTTACAAACATTCAGTACTTC.

In DNA form, the CDR3 reads TGTGCCTGGAGTAGGGCACGGGGGGGGGCTCATGCCCCTAATGAAAAACTGTTTTTT. It yields the protein CAWSRARGGAHAPNEKLFF. The V call is TRBV30, the J call TRBJ1-4, with TRBD1 as a possible D gene (6 bases). V was clipped by 2 bases and J by 3 bases, with 25 bases between them. From germline, CDR1 is GTSNPN and CDR2 SVGIG (reference sequence). The CDR3 runs 19 residues.

The sample holds one count of this clone. The chain employs TRBV16 and TRBJ2-7, with 10 bases identical to TRBD2. CDR1 and CDR2 (germline): KGHSY, FQNENV. The CDR3 contains 15 residues. V shed 5 bases, J shed 4 bases, and the junction held 8 bases outside the gene matches. The CDR3 DNA reads as TGTGCCAGCAGCTCTAGCGGGACTAGCGAGTACGAGCAGTACTTC. It is translated as CASSSSGTSEYEQYF. Full variable domain (rest looked up from reference TRBV16 and TRBJ2-7): GEEVAQTPKHLVRGEGQKAKLYCAPIKGHSYVFWYQQVLKNEFKFLISFQNENVFDETGMPKERFSAKCLPNSPCSLEIQATKLEDSAVYFCASSSSGTSEYEQYFGPGTRLTVT.

V gene TRBV9 combines with J gene TRBJ2-1, with D possibly being TRBD2 (5 bases). Germline V CDR1 and CDR2: SGDLS, YYNGEE. This CDR3 has 13 residues. V lost 2 bases, J lost 9 bases, and 12 bases lay in between. The CDR3 protein is CASSVAGRIEQFF. For the CDR3, the DNA is TGTGCCAGCAGCGTTGCGGGCCGGATTGAGCAGTTCTTC.

The chain joins TRBV6-6 to TRBJ2-7; the match to TRBD1 covers 9 bases. Germline V gives CDR1 MNHNY, CDR2 SVGAGI (reference sequence). The CDR3 length is 15 residues. The V segment lost 0 bases and the J segment 5 bases; nucleotides outside the gene matches: 5. The CDR3 nucleotides are TGTGCCAGCAGTTACTCGGGGGACAGGGTCCACGAGCAGTACTTC. Residues: CASSYSGDRVHEQYF.

The chain uses TRBV2 and TRBJ2-3; a possible D gene is TRBD2 (6 bases). Trimming shortened V by 2 bases and J by 2 bases, and 17 bases separated the two germline ends. The CDR3 spans 17 residues. CDR1 is SNHLY and CDR2 is FYNNEI in the germline V gene. The CDR3 loop is CASSEWGGVGVTDTQYF. The CDR3 nucleotides are TGTGCCAGCAGTGAATGGGGCGGGGTGGGGGTCACAGATACGCAGTATTTT.

This sequence joins TRBV2 and TRBJ1-2; unclear D gene. The CDR3 is made up of 14 amino acids. Trimming cost V 6 bases and J 6 bases, with 17 bases left between them. Per the germline V gene, CDR1 is SNHLY and CDR2 is FYNNEI. This CDR3 reads CASSGITSPHGYTF. In DNA, the CDR3 is TGTGCCAGCAGCGGGATTACGTCGCCTCATGGCTACACCTTC.

V usage is TRBV11-2 and J usage is TRBJ1-6; D unclear. The length of the CDR3 is 14 residues. CDR1 and CDR2 (germline): SGHAT, FQNNGV. Trimming took 5 bases from V and 0 from J, leaving 5 bases between them. The CDR3 loop reads CASSPSSYNSPLHF. The CDR3 nucleotides are TGTGCCAGCAGCCCTAGCTCCTATAATTCACCCCTCCACTTT.